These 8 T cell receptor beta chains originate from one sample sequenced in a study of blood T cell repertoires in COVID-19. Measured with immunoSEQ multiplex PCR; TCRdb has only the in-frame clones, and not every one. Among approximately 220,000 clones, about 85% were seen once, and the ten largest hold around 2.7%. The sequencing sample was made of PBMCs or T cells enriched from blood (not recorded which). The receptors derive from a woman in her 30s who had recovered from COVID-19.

CDR3 loop: CATSRDSWPTREAQYF. CDR3 sequence (DNA): TGTGCCACCAGCAGAGATTCGTGGCCGACCCGGGAGGCCCAGTACTTC. The chain employs TRBV15 and TRBJ2-5; TRBD2 agrees at 7 bases. The germline gives CDR1 LNHNV, CDR2 YYDKDF (reference sequence). V shed 0 bases and J 9 bases; nucleotides not matched to a gene: 13. The CDR3 has 16 residues.

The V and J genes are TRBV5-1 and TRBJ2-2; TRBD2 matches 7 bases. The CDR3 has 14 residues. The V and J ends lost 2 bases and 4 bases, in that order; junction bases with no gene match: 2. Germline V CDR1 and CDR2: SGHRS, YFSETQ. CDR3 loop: CASSLSGVTGELFF. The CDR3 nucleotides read TGCGCCAGCAGCTTAAGCGGGGTCACCGGGGAGCTGTTTTTT. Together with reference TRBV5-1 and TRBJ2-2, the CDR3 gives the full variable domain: KAGVTQTPRYLIKTRGQQVTLSCSPISGHRSVSWYQQTPGQGLQFLFEYFSETQRNKGNFPGRFSGRQFSNSRSEMNVSTLELGDSALYLCASSLSGVTGELFFGEGSRLTVL.

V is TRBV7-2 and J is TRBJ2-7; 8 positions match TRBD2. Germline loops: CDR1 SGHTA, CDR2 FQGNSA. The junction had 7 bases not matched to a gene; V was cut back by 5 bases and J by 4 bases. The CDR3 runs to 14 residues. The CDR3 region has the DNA TGTGCCAGCAGCCCAGGACTAGCTAAGTACGAGCAGTACTTC. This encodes CASSPGLAKYEQYF.

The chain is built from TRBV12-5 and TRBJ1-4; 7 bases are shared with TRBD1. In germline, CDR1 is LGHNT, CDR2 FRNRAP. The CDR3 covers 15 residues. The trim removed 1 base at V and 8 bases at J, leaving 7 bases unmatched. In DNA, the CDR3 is TGTGCTAGTGGTTTGGGGGCCGGGACAGAGGAAAAACTGTTTTTT. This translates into CASGLGAGTEEKLFF.

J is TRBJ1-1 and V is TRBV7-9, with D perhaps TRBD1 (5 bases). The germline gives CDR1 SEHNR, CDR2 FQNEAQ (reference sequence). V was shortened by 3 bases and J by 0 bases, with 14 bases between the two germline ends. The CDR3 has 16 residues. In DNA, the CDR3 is TGTGCCAGCAGCTTGGGGCAGGGATGGATGAACACTGAAGCTTTCTTT. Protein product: CASSLGQGWMNTEAFF. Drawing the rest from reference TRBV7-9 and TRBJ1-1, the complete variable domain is DTGVSQNPRHKITKRGQNVTFRCDPISEHNRLYWYRQTLGQGPEFLTYFQNEAQLEKSRLLSDRFSAERPKGSFSTLEIQRTEQGDSAMYLCASSLGQGWMNTEAFFGQGTRLTVV.

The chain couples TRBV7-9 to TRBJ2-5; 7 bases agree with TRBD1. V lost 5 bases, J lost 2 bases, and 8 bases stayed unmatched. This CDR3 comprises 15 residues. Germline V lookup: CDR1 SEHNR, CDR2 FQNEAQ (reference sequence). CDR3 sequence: CASSTWTGTQETQYF. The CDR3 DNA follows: TGTGCCAGCAGCACCTGGACAGGAACGCAAGAGACCCAGTACTTC.

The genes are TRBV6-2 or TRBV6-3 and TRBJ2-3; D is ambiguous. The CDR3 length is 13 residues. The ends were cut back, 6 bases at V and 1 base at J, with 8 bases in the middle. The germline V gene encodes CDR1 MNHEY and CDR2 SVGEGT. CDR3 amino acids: CASSPLGTDTQYF. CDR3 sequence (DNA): TGTGCCAGCAGCCCTCTTGGCACAGATACGCAGTATTTT.

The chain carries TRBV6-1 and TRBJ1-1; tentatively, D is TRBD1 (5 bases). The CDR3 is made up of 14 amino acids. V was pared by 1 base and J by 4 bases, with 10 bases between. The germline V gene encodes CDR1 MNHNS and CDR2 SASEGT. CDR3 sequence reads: CASSEEGMATEAFF. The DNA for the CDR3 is TGTGCCAGCAGTGAAGAGGGGATGGCCACTGAAGCTTTCTTT.